This TCR beta chain was identified during a study of human T cells and chemical hapten exposure. Turning to the study itself: Scalp application of diphenylcyclopropenone was performed weekly in patients across the entire roughly 26-week study. DPC (0.01%) was patch tested on the upper back and read at 6 days.

The time point was: pre-sensitization, week 0. Treatment meaning: therapeutic diphenylcyclopropenone sensitization with weekly scalp DPC. Unfractionated whole blood yielded total RNA. TCRdb itself ran the RACE reads through MiXCR, one entry per CDR3 protein. Among around 330,000 distinct CDR3 sequences, 5% to 6.5% were seen once, and the ten largest hold more than 8%. V shed 3 bases, J shed 2 bases, and the junction held 3 bases outside the gene matches. The CDR3 consists of 15 residues. Germline V gene data show CDR1 as SGHAT and CDR2 as FQNNGV. The chain combines TRBV11-2 with TRBJ2-5; TRBD2 matches 10 bases. The TCR originated in a woman under 30 with alopecia areata. Some clones in this sample may be carry-over from other donors' samples. The sample was whole blood, taken in connection with sensitization to the hapten diphenylcyclopropenone (DPC). Written as DNA, the CDR3 is TGTGCCAGCAGCTTCACTAGCGGGGTACAAGAGACCCAGTACTTC. It yields the protein CASSFTSGVQETQYF.